This T cell receptor (beta chain) was sequenced in a study of T cells in Graves' hyperthyroidism and ophthalmopathy. Across the study: Peripheral blood was secured at the point of initial diagnosis, before any treatment.

This clonotype was seen a handful of times. The CDR3 totals 15 residues. Per the germline V gene, CDR1 is SGHRS and CDR2 is YFSETQ. V was trimmed by 4 bases and J by 5 bases, leaving 18 bases between them. Amplified regions were TCR beta CDR3 sequences from RNA transcripts. HTBI primers drove first-round RT-PCR of the TCR CDR3. TCRdb recomputed calls from the multiplex PCR reads with MiXCR, one row per CDR3 protein. The data contain around 450,000 distinct CDR3 sequences, 15% to 17% of them singletons. Sample: blood. The chain combines TRBV5-1 with TRBJ2-5; no clear D gene. This TCR derives from a young woman with Graves' hyperthyroidism. CDR3 nucleotide sequence: TGCGCCAGCAGCCGGGCAGTGGGATTTGGCGAGACCCAGTACTTC. It is translated as CASSRAVGFGETQYF.